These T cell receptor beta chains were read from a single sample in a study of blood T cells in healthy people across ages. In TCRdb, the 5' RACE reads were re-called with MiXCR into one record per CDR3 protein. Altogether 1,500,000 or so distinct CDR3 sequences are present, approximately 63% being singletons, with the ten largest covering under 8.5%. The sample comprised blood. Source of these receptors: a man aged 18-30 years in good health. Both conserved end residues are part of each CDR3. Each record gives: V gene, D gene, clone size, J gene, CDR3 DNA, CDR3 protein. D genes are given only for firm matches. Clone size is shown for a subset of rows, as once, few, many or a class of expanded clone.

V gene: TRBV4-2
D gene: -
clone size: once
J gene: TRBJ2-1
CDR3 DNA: TGTGCCTGCAGCCAAGGAGGGAGGACCTCCGGTGAGCAGTTCTTC
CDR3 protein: CACSQGGRTSGEQFF

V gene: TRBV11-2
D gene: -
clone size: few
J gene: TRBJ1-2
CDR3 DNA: TGTGCCAGCAGCTTGGGATACGCCCGCGGCTACACCTTC
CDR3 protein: CASSLGYARGYTF

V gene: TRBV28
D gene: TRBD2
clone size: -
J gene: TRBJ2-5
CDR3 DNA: TGTGCCAGCAGTTCCCCCACGGGACTAGCGGGAGGAGAGACCCAGTACTTC
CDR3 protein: CASSSPTGLAGGETQYF

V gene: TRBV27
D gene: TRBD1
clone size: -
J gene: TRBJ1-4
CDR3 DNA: TGTGCCAGCAGTTTGGGGACAGGGGGCCTAACTAATGAAAAACTGTTTTTT
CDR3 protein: CASSLGTGGLTNEKLFF

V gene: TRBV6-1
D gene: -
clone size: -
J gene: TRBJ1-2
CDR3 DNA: TGTGCCAGCAGTGAACGGGCGGGGAGAGGCTACACCTTC
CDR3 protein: CASSERAGRGYTF

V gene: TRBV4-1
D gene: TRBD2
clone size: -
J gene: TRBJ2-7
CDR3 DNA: TGCGCCAGCAGCCAGGGACTAGTAGTCTACGAGCAGTACTTC
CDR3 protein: CASSQGLVVYEQYF

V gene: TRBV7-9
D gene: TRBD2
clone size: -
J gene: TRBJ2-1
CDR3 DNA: TGTGCCAGCAGCCCCCTCGGCCCTAGCGGGAGTGGTGAGCAGTTCTTC
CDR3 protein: CASSPLGPSGSGEQFF

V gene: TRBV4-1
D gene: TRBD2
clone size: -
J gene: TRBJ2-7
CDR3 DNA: TGCGCCAGCAGCCAAGTCATGGGGACTAGGTCGTACGAGCAGTACTTC
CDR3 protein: CASSQVMGTRSYEQYF

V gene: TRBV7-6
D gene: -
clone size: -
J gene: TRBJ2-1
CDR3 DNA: TGTGCCAGCAGCCCCACCCTAAGACTAGGTGACACCAATAAGCAGTTCTTC
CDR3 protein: CASSPTLRLGDTNKQFF

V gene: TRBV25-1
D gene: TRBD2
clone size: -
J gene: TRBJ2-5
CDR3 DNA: TGTGCCAGCAGTGACTGGCCTAGCGGGGGTGAAGAGACCCAGTACTTC
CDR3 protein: CASSDWPSGGEETQYF

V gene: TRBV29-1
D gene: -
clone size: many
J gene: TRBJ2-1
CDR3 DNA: TGCAGCGTTGAAGATCAGGGAGTCTCCTACAATGAGCAGTTCTTC
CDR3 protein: CSVEDQGVSYNEQFF

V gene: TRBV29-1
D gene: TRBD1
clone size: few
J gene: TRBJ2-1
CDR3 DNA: TGCAGCGTTGAAGGTTTAGGGGGCCATGAGCAGTTCTTC
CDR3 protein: CSVEGLGGHEQFF

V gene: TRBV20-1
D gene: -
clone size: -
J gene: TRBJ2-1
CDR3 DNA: TGCAGTGCTAGGGTCGGGACTCCCCGCCGACTAGTGCCCAATGAGCAGTTCTTC
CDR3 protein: CSARVGTPRRLVPNEQFF

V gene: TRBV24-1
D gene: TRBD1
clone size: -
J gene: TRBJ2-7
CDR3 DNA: TGTGCCACCAGTGATACCGGGACAGGGAGCATATACGAGCAGTACTTC
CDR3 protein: CATSDTGTGSIYEQYF

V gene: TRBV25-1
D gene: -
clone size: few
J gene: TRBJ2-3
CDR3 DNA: TGTGCCAGCACGCCCTCCGGGACGATGATTGATACGCAGTATTTT
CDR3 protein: CASTPSGTMIDTQYF

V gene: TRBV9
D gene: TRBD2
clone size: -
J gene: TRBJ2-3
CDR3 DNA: TGTGCCAGCAGCGTAGCGTTCCCCGGGACTAGCGGGATCATCACAGATACGCAGTATTTT
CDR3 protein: CASSVAFPGTSGIITDTQYF

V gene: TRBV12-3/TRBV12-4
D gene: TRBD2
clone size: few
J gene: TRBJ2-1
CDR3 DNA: TGTGCCAGCAGCGCGGGGGTGCAGTTCTTC
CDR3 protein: CASSAGVQFF

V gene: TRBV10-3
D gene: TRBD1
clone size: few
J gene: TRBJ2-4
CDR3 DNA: TGTGCCATACAGGGGTACAATGAGCAGTACTTC
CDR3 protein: CAIQGYNEQYF

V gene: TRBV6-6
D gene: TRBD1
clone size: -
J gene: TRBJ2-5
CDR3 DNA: TGTGCCAGCAGTTTGAGGGGGCTTGAGACCCAGTACTTC
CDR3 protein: CASSLRGLETQYF

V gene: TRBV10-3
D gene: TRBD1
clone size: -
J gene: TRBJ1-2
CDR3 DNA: TGTGCCATCAGTGGAGGGACAGGGGGAGACTATGGCTACATCTTC
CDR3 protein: CAISGGTGGDYGYIF

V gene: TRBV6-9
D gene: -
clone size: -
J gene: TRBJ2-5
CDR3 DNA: TGTGCCAGCAGTTATACGTCCAGAGAGACCCAGTACTTC
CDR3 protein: CASSYTSRETQYF

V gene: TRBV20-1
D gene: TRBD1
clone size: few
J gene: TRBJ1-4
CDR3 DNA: TGCAGTGCTACGACAGGGATCGTTGAAAAACTGTTTTTT
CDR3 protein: CSATTGIVEKLFF

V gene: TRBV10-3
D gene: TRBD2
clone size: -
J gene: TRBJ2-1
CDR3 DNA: TGTGCCATCAGTGAGTCTATAAGCCAGCGGGGGGATAATGAGCAGTTCTTC
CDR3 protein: CAISESISQRGDNEQFF

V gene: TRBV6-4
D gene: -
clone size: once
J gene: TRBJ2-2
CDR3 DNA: TGTGCCAGCAGTCCGTCGGGTCTCACCGGGGAGCTGTTTTTT
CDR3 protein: CASSPSGLTGELFF

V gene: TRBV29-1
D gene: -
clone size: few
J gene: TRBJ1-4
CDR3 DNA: TGCAGCGTTGTGGGAGGGAGTGGTGAAAAACTGTTTTTT
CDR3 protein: CSVVGGSGEKLFF

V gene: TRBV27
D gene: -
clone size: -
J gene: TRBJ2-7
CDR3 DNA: TGTGCCAGCAGCACCGATTGGGGACGGTACGAGCAGTACTTC
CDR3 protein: CASSTDWGRYEQYF

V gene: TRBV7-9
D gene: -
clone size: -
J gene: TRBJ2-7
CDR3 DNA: TGTGCCAGCAGCGCCCTTGGGAATTTCTCCTACGAGCAGTACTTC
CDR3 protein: CASSALGNFSYEQYF

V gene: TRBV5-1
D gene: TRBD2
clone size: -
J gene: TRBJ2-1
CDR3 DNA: TGCGCCAGCAGACGGGCTCTAGCGGTGGATGAGCAGTTCTTC
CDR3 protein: CASRRALAVDEQFF

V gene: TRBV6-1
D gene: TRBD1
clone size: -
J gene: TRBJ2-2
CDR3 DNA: TGTGCCAGCAAAGGGGACAGCAACACCGGGGAGCTGTTTTTT
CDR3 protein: CASKGDSNTGELFF

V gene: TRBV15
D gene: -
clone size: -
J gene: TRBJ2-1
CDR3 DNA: TGTGCCAAATGCCGGGAAGGGTCCTACAATGAGCAGTTCTTC
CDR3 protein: CAKCREGSYNEQFF

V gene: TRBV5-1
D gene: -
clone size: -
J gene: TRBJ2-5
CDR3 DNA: TGCGCCAGCAGCTTGTATAAGGGACCAGAGACCCAGTACTTC
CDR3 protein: CASSLYKGPETQYF

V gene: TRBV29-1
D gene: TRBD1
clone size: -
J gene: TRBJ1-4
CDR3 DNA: TGCAGCGTGGGGGGACAGGGTGGGGAAAAACTGTTTTTT
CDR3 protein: CSVGGQGGEKLFF

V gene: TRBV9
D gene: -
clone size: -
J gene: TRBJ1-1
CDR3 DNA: TGTGCCAGCAGCACAACGACAGGGAACACTGAAGCTTTCTTT
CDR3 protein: CASSTTTGNTEAFF

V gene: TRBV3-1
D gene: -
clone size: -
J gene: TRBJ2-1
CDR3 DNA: TGTGCCAGCAGCCAAGCCTTGTCTGGGGGAGATGAGCAGTTCTTC
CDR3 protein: CASSQALSGGDEQFF

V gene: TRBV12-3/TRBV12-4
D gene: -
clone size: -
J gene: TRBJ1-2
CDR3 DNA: TGTGCCAGCATGAACCAGGTTATCTATGGCTACACCTTC
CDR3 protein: CASMNQVIYGYTF

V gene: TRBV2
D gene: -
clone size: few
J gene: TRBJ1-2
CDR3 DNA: TGTGCCAGCAACCCGGGACAACGGATATGGTATGGCTACACCTTC
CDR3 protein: CASNPGQRIWYGYTF

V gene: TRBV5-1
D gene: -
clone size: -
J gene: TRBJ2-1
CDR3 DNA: TGCGCCAGCAGCTTGGGAATCAGGGGCGAAAGCTCCTACAATGAGCAGTTCTTC
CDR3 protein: CASSLGIRGESSYNEQFF

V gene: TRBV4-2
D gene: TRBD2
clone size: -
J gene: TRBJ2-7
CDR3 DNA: TGTGCCAGCAGCCCCCGAAGGGCGGGGGGGCCGAGCGAGCAGTACTTC
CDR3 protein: CASSPRRAGGPSEQYF

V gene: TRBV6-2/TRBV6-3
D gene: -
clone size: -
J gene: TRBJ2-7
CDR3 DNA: TGTGCCAGCAGAGACACAGGGAGGTACGAGCAGTACTTC
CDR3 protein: CASRDTGRYEQYF

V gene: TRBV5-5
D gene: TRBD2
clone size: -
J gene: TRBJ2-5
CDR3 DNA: TGTGCCAGCCGGAGACTAGCGGGAGACCTACAAGAGACCCAGTACTTC
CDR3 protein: CASRRLAGDLQETQYF

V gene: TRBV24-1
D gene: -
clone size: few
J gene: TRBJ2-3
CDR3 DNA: TGTGCCACCAGCGGGCAGGGCACAGATACGCAGTATTTT
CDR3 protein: CATSGQGTDTQYF

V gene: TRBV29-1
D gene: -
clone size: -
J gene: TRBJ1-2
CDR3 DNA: TGCAGCGATGGAGACGCCTACTATGGCTACACCTTC
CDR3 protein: CSDGDAYYGYTF

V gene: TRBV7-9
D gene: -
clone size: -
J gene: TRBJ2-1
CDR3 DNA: TGTGCCAGCAGCCTGGACGGCCGATTCAATGAGCAGTTCTTC
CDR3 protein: CASSLDGRFNEQFF

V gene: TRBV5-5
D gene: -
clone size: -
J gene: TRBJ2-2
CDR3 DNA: TGTGCCAGCAGCTTGTTTCAGGGAGGCACCGGGGAGCTGTTTTTT
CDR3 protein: CASSLFQGGTGELFF

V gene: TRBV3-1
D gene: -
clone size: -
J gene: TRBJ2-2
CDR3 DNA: TGTGCCAGCAGCTCCGGGGCCACCGGGGAGCTGTTTTTT
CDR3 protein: CASSSGATGELFF

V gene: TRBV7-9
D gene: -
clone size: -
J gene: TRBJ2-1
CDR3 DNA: TGTGCCAGCAGCCCCAGGGGGGGAAACAATGAGCAGTTCTTC
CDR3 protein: CASSPRGGNNEQFF

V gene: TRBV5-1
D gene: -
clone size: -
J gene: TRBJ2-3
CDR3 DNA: TGCGCCAGCAGCTTGGTTTTTCGGGTGCGAACTAGCACAGATACGCAGTATTTT
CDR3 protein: CASSLVFRVRTSTDTQYF

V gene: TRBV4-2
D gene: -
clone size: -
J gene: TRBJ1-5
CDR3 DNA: TGTGCCAGCAGCTTAGCCGAGAGCAATCAGCCCCAGCATTTT
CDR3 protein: CASSLAESNQPQHF

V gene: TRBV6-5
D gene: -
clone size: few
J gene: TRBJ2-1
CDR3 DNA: TGTGCCAGTAGTTACATTGGGGCTGAGCAGTTCTTC
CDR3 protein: CASSYIGAEQFF